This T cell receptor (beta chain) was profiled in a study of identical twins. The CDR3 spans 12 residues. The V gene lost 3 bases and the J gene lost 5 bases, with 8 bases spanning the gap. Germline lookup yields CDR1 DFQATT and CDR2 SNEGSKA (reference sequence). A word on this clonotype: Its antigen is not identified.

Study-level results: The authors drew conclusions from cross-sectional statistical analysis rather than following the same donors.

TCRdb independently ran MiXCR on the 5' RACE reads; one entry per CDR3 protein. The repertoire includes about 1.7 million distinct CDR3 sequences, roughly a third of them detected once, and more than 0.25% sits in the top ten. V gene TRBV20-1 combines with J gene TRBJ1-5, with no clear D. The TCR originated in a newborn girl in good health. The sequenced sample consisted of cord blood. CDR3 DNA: TGCAGTGCTAGGCGGACGGATCAGCCCCAGCATTTT. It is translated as CSARRTDQPQHF.